Presented here are 9 T cell receptor beta chains from one specimen sequenced in a study of blood T cells in healthy people across ages. Primed by a sample-barcoded 5' primer and a J-beta primer mix, a second PCR proceeded for about 6 to 12 cycles. TCRdb redid the calling of the 5' RACE reads with MiXCR, one entry per CDR3 protein. The sample holds around 800,000 distinct CDR3 sequences, approximately 55% seen once. The specimen was blood. The receptors originated from a man of 80 years or more in good health.

Only a few counts were recorded for this clonotype. The chain couples TRBV7-9 to TRBJ2-5; D remains ambiguous. V gave up 7 bases and J gave up 4 bases, with 13 bases separating them. The V gene's germline CDR1 is SEHNR and CDR2 FQNEAQ (reference sequence). The CDR3 covers 13 residues. CDR3 sequence: CASTEGKTETQYF. In DNA form, the CDR3 reads TGTGCCAGCACAGAAGGCAAGACAGAGACCCAGTACTTC.

The chain joins TRBV7-7 to TRBJ2-7; D may be TRBD2 (6 bases). The CDR3 is made up of 16 amino acids. CDR1 is SSHAT and CDR2 is FNYEAQ in the germline V gene (reference sequence). Trimming removed 5 bases at V and 7 bases at J, with 24 bases between. The DNA for the CDR3 is TGTGCCAGCAGCCCCCTATTACGCGGGAAATACAATGAGCAGTACTTC. It is translated as CASSPLLRGKYNEQYF. Full variable domain (outside the CDR3, taken from reference TRBV7-7 and TRBJ2-7): GAGVSQSPRYKVTKRGQDVTLRCDPISSHATLYWYQQALGQGPEFLTYFNYEAQPDKSGLPSDRFSAERPEGSISTLTIQRTEQRDSAMYRCASSPLLRGKYNEQYFGPGTRLTVT.

This chain uses TRBV2 with TRBJ2-3; D is ambiguous. V lost 7 bases and J lost 0, with 8 bases in between. This CDR3 has 13 amino acids. Germline CDR1 reads SNHLY; CDR2 reads FYNNEI. The CDR3 loop reads CASMLLSTDTQYF. In nucleotides, the CDR3 is TGTGCCAGCATGTTGCTTAGCACAGATACGCAGTATTTT. The full variable domain, with the rest looked up from reference TRBV2 and TRBJ2-3, is EPEVTQTPSHQVTQMGQEVILRCVPISNHLYFYWYRQILGQKVEFLVSFYNNEISEKSEIFDDQFSVERPDGSNFTLKIRSTKLEDSAMYFCASMLLSTDTQYFGPGTRLTVL.

The chain carries TRBV29-1 and TRBJ2-1; no clear D gene. Germline V CDR1 and CDR2: SQVTM, ANQGSEA. The CDR3 has 12 residues. The germline V and J ends were trimmed by 3 bases and 8 bases, with 11 bases remaining between them. The CDR3 protein is CSVEGILDEQFF. CDR3 in DNA: TGCAGCGTTGAGGGTATATTGGATGAGCAGTTCTTC.

The V and J genes are TRBV20-1 and TRBJ1-6; D is unresolved. Per the germline V gene, CDR1 is DFQATT and CDR2 is SNEGSKA (reference sequence). V was cut by 2 bases and J by 5 bases, with 13 bases left in between. The CDR3 contains 15 residues. The CDR3: CSARTGRLNNSPLHF. In nucleotides, the CDR3 is TGCAGTGCTAGAACCGGACGGTTGAATAATTCACCCCTCCACTTT.

This clonotype was seen only a few times. The chain employs TRBV29-1 and TRBJ2-7; D unclear. The CDR3 runs 12 residues. V dropped 4 bases and J dropped 0 bases, with 7 bases sitting between them. Germline loops: CDR1 SQVTM, CDR2 ANQGSEA. CDR3 sequence: CSVVLNSYEQYF. The DNA for the CDR3 is TGCAGCGTTGTACTAAACTCCTACGAGCAGTACTTC.

The rearrangement links TRBV12-3 or TRBV12-4 to TRBJ2-1, with 11 bases lining up with TRBD1. Near its end, the DNA agrees better with TRBJ2-7, so the J call may be wrong. This CDR3 contains 15 residues. The CDR3 region has the DNA TGTGCCAGCAGTCAACACCAAGGACAGGGGGCGGTGCAGTACTTC. Its translation: CASSQHQGQGAVQYF.

The V and J genes are TRBV6-5 and TRBJ2-3, with D unclear. V shed 6 bases and J shed 14 bases, with 21 bases lying between them. Per germline, CDR1 MNHEY and CDR2 SVGAGI. The CDR3 extends over 13 amino acids. CDR3 protein: CASRPSSSGYAYF. The CDR3 nucleotides read TGTGCCAGCAGGCCCTCTTCTAGTGGATACGCGTATTTT.

This clonotype was detected a few times. The CDR3, as DNA: TGCAGCGTCGCACAGGGGCTTAGCAATCAGCCCCAGCATTTT. Encoded protein: CSVAQGLSNQPQHF. The chain couples TRBV29-1 to TRBJ1-5; 7 bases fit TRBD1. Trimming took 6 bases from V and 0 from J; bases not matched to a gene: 5. Germline V gene sequence: CDR1 SQVTM, CDR2 ANQGSEA. The length of the CDR3 is 14 residues.